The 10 T cell receptor beta chains listed next were all sequenced from one sample in a study of cytomegalovirus exposure and HLA in healthy donors. In the PCR, 60 Vbeta and 13 Jbeta primers were used. Measured with immunoSEQ multiplex PCR; TCRdb has only the in-frame clones, and not every one. The sample includes roughly 170,000 clones, 75% to 90% of them seen just once. Material: PBMCs. These receptor sequences come from a woman between 45 and 65 years old in good health and CMV-seropositive.

The chain links TRBV4-1 to TRBJ2-7, with D possibly being TRBD2 (7 bases). This CDR3 has 16 residues. CDR1 and CDR2 (germline): MGHRA, YSYEKL. Trimming cost V 3 bases and J 1 base, with 16 bases left between them. CDR3 loop: CASSHWVGGRSYEQYF. The CDR3 DNA follows: TGCGCCAGCAGCCATTGGGTCGGGGGGCGGTCCTACGAGCAGTACTTC.

The gene calls are TRBV25-1 and TRBJ1-2; TRBD1 matches at 8 bases. V trimming: 8 bases; J trimming: 7 bases; junction bases outside the gene matches: 12. The CDR3 is 14 residues long. Germline-derived CDR1 and CDR2 are MGHDK and SYGVNS. The CDR3 loop is CASRETGARSGYTF. The CDR3, as DNA: TGTGCCAGCCGAGAGACAGGGGCACGGTCTGGCTACACCTTC.

This chain connects TRBV7-9 to TRBJ1-2, with D maybe TRBD1 (5 bases). The CDR3 loop spans 12 amino acids. Per germline, CDR1 SEHNR and CDR2 FQNEAQ (reference sequence). V shed 5 bases and J shed 7 bases, with 11 bases lying between them. Written as DNA, the CDR3 is TGTGCCAGCAGCGCAAGACAGTTTGGCTACACCTTC. Its protein is CASSARQFGYTF.

The chain couples TRBV4-1 to TRBJ1-1, with TRBD1 identical over 8 bases. Germline CDR1 and CDR2: MGHRA and YSYEKL. The CDR3 totals 14 residues. J gave up 0 bases and V 8 bases, and 5 bases lay outside the gene matches. This CDR3 is CASSPGQVNTEAFF. The CDR3 DNA reads TGCGCCAGCTCGCCGGGACAGGTGAACACTGAAGCTTTCTTT.

This clone has more than one count but fewer than ten. The V call is TRBV5-1, the J call TRBJ1-4, with 7 bases identical to TRBD1. V was clipped by 4 bases and J by 5 bases; unmatched bases: 5. CDR1 and CDR2 (germline): SGHRS, YFSETQ. CDR3 size: 14 residues. The CDR3 protein is CASSPGTVNEKLFF. The CDR3 DNA reads as TGCGCCAGCAGCCCCGGGACAGTCAATGAAAAACTGTTTTTT. Full variable domain (missing parts from reference TRBV5-1 and TRBJ1-4): KAGVTQTPRYLIKTRGQQVTLSCSPISGHRSVSWYQQTPGQGLQFLFEYFSETQRNKGNFPGRFSGRQFSNSRSEMNVSTLELGDSALYLCASSPGTVNEKLFFGSGTQLSVL.

The chain links TRBV28 to TRBJ2-5; TRBD1 matches at 7 bases. This CDR3 is built from 14 residues. The germline V gene encodes CDR1 MDHEN and CDR2 SYDVKM. Losses at the gene ends were 4 bases for V and 4 bases for J; bases not matched to a gene: 6. The CDR3 spells CASSSGGSLETQYF. The DNA for the CDR3 is TGTGCCAGCAGTTCAGGGGGATCGTTAGAGACCCAGTACTTC.

The chain couples TRBV10-1 to TRBJ2-7; 16 bases are a match to TRBD2. With V trimmed by 8 bases and J by 4 bases, 8 bases remained unmatched. CDR3 length equals 16 residues. Germline V gene data show CDR1 as WNHNN and CDR2 as SYGVQD (reference sequence). The CDR3 here is CASQGLAGGLSYEQYF. As DNA, the CDR3 is TGCGCCAGCCAGGGACTAGCGGGAGGGTTATCTTACGAGCAGTACTTC.

J is TRBJ2-7 and V is TRBV9; D gene unclear. Deletions cut 3 bases from V and 2 bases from J, with 12 bases between. CDR3 length: 14 residues. Germline values: CDR1 SGDLS, CDR2 YYNGEE. The CDR3: CASSAPGSPYEQYF. CDR3 bases: TGTGCCAGCAGCGCCCCAGGTTCCCCCTACGAGCAGTACTTC. Using reference TRBV9 and TRBJ2-7 for the parts outside the CDR3, the full variable domain is DSGVTQTPKHLITATGQRVTLRCSPRSGDLSVYWYQQSLDQGLQFLIQYYNGEERAKGNILERFSAQQFPDLHSELNLSSLELGDSALYFCASSAPGSPYEQYFGPGTRLTVT.

The V gene is TRBV19, the J gene TRBJ2-5; 10 bases are a match to TRBD2. This CDR3 region has 15 residues. CDR1 is LNHDA and CDR2 is SQIVND in the germline V gene (reference sequence). Losses at the gene ends were 3 bases for V and 5 bases for J; bases not matched to a gene: 6. The CDR3 sequence: CASSIVAGGGETQYF. The CDR3 DNA sequence: TGTGCCAGTAGTATCGTAGCGGGGGGTGGGGAGACCCAGTACTTC. Supplemented by reference TRBV19 and TRBJ2-5, the full variable domain reads DGGITQSPKYLFRKEGQNVTLSCEQNLNHDAMYWYRQDPGQGLRLIYYSQIVNDFQKGDIAEGYSVSREKKESFPLTVTSAQKNPTAFYLCASSIVAGGGETQYFGPGTRLLVL.

The rearrangement uses TRBV21-1 and TRBJ1-2; the table's D call, TRBD1, has no DNA check behind it. TRBV21-1 is assigned pseudogene status. This CDR3 comprises 19 residues. CDR3 residues: CASSKERRDRGQVDYGYTF. The CDR3 nucleotides are TGTGCCAGCAGCAAAGAAAGAAGGGACAGGGGGCAGGTGGACTATGGCTACACCTTC.